The TCR beta chain described here comes from a study of cytomegalovirus exposure and HLA in healthy donors. Primers for the PCR totalled 60 Vbeta and 13 Jbeta. Measured with immunoSEQ multiplex PCR; TCRdb has only the in-frame clones, and not every one. This table has under 55,000 clones, around 72% appearing once. General study points: Analysis performed later found more than 15,000 TCR beta sequences associated with HLA alleles at 0.05 false discovery rate.

In its sample, this clone was seen a few times. What it recognizes is unknown. Trimming took 2 bases from V and 5 from J, leaving 9 bases between them. Germline CDR1 and CDR2: WSHSY and SAAADI. The CDR3 is 14 amino acids. The material sequenced was PBMCs. V and J are TRBV10-2 and TRBJ2-2; D is perhaps TRBD1 (5 bases). This receptor was obtained from a woman in her thirties in good health and CMV-seronegative. CDR3 sequence: CASSEGAYTGELFF. CDR3 in DNA: TGCGCCAGCAGTGAGGGGGCCTATACCGGGGAGCTGTTTTTT.